The clone carrying this T cell receptor (beta chain) was recorded a few times. Its antigen is still unknown. The data are from a study of CD8+CD57+ T cells in acquired aplastic anemia. Study as a whole: Sorted CD4+ plus CD8+ cells gave DNA averaging about 3.2 ug. Study results and limitations: Both patients and controls carried the same twenty-nine CD8+ CDR3 sequences.

Patients sequenced had flow cytometry evidence of CD8+CD57+ cell expansion. Among the patients, all had severe acquired aplastic anemia. Genomic DNA, the template, was used for profiling of the TCR beta VDJ and CDR3. TCRdb reprocessed the reads via MiXCR and lists one record per CDR3 protein. The table lists under 150,000 distinct CDR3 sequences, 40% of them singletons. The CDR3 spans 15 residues. Germline assignment: CDR1 LNHDA and CDR2 SQIVND (reference sequence). With 6 bases removed from V and 6 bases from J, the gap between germline ends came to 17 bases. The sequence derives from a human donor with aplastic anemia. J is TRBJ2-2 and V is TRBV19; no clear D gene. The sample consisted of sorted CD4+, CD8+, or CD8+CD57+ T cells (not recorded which) from PBMCs. The CDR3 DNA reads TGTGCCAGTAGAGGCAGTCCCCATTCCCCCGGGGAGCTGTTTTTT. This sequence encodes CASRGSPHSPGELFF.